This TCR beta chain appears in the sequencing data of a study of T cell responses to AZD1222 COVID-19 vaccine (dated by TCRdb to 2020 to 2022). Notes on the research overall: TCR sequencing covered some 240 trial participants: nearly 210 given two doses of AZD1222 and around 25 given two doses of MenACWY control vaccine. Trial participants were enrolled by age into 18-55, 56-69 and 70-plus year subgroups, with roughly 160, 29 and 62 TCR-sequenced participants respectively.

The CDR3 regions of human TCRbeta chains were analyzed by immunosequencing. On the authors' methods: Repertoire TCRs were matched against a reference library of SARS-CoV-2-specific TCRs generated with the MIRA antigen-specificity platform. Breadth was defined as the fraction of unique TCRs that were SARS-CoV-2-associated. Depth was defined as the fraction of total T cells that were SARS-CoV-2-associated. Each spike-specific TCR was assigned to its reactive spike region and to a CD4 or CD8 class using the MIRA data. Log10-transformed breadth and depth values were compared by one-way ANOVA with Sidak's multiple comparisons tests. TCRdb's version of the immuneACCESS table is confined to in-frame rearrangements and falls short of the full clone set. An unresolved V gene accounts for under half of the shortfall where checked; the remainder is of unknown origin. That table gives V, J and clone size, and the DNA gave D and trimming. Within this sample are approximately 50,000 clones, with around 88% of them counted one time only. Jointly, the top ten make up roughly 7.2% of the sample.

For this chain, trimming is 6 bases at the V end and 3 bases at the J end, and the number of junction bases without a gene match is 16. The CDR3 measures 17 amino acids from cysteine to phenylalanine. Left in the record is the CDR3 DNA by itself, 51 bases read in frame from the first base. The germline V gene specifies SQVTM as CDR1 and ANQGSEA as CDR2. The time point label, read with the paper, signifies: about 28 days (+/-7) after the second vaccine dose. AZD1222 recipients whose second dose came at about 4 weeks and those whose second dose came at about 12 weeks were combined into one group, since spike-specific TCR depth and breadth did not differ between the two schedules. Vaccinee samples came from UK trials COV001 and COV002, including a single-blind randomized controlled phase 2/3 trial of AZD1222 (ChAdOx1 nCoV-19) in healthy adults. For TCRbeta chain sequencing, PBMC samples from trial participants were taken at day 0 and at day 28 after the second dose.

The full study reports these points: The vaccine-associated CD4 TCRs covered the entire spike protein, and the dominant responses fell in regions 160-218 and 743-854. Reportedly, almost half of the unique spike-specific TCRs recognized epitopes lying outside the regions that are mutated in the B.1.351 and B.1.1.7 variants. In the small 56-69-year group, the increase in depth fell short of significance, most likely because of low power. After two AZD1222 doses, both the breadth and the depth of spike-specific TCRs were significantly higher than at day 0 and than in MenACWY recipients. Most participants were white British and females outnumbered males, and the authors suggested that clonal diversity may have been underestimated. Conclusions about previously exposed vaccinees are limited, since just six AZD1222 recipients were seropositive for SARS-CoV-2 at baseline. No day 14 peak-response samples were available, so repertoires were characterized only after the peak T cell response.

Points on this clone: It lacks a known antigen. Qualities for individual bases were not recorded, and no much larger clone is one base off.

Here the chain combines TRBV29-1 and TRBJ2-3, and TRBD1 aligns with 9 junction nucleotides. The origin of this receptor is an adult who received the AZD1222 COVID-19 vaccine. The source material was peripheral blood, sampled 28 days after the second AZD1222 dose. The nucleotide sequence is TGCAGCGTGGGACACGGGCGACAGGGGGGTAGGACAGATACGCAGTATTTT. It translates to CSVGHGRQGGRTDTQYF.